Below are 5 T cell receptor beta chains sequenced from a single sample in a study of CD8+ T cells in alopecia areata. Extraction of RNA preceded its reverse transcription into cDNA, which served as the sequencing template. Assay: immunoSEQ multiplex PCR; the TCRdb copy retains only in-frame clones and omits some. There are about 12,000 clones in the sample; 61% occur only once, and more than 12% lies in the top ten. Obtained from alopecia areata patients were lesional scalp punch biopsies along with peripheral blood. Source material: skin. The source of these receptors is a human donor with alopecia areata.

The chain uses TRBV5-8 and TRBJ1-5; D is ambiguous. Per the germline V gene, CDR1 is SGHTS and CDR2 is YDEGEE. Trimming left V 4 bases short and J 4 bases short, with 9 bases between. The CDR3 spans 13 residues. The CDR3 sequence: CASSRAPNQPQHF. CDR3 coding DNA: TGTGCCAGCAGCCGCGCGCCAAATCAGCCCCAGCATTTT.

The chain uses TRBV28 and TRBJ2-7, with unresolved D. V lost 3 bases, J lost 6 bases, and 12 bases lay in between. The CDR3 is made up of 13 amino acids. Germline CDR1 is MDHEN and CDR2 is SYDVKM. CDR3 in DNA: TGTGCCAGCAGTTTTTGGAAGCCCTCCGAGCAGTACTTC. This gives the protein CASSFWKPSEQYF.

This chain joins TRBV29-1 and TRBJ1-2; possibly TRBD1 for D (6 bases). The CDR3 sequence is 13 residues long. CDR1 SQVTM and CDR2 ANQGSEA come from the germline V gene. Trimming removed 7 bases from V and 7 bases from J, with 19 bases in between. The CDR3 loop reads CSADRLRRGGYTF. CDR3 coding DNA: TGCAGCGCAGACAGGCTCAGACGCGGTGGCTACACCTTC.

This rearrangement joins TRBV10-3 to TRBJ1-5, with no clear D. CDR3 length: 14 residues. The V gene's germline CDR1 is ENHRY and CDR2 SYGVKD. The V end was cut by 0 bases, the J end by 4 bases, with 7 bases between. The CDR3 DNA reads TGTGCCATCAGTGAGTCCCAAGTAAATCAGCCCCAGCATTTT. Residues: CAISESQVNQPQHF.

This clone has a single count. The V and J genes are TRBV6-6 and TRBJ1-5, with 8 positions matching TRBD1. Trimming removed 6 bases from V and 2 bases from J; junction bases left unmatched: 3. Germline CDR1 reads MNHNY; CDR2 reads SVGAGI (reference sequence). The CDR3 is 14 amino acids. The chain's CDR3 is CASRETGGNQPQHF. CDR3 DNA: TGTGCCAGCAGAGAGACAGGGGGCAATCAGCCCCAGCATTTT.